The clone carrying this T cell receptor (beta chain) was detected ten times or more. Its cognate antigen is unknown. The CDR3 extends over 13 amino acids. V trimming: 6 bases; J trimming: 5 bases; junction bases outside the gene matches: 8. Per germline, CDR1 DFQATT and CDR2 SNEGSKA (reference sequence). The data were obtained in a study of T cells in Graves' hyperthyroidism and ophthalmopathy. For the study at large: Peripheral blood sampling occurred at initial diagnosis, before any treatment. Study-wide points: Most thyroid clonotypes expanded above 0.001 appeared in blood too. With a median lead of around 5.9 months before onset, the model predicted ophthalmopathy.

Regions amplified from RNA transcripts were the TCR beta CDR3 regions. The TCR CDR3 first-round RT-PCR relied on the HTBI primer set. TCRdb passed the multiplex PCR reads through MiXCR, listing each CDR3 protein once. The sample includes fewer than 750,000 distinct CDR3 sequences, under 15% of them seen just once. Patients with ophthalmopathy all had a Clinical Activity Score of at least 3, a NOSPECS grade of at least 4 and duration under 3 months. This TCR came from a woman aged 40 to 49 with Graves' ophthalmopathy. The genes are TRBV20-1 and TRBJ2-7; TRBD2 agrees at 9 bases. Sequenced material: blood. The CDR3 coding sequence is TGCAGTGCCCAGGGACTAGCATTGGACGAGCAGTACTTC. Protein: CSAQGLALDEQYF.